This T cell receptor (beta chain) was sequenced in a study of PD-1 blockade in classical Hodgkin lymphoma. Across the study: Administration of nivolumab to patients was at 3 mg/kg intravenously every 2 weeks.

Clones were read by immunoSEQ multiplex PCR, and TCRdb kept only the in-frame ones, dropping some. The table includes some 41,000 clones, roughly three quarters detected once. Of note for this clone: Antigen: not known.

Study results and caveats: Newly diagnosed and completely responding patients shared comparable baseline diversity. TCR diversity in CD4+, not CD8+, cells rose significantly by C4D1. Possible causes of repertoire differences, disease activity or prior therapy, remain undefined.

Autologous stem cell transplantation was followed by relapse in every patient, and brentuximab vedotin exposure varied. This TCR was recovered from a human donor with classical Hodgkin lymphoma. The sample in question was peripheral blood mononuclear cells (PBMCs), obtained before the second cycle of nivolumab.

The CDR3 reads CASSYGTRNEQYF. CDR3 bases: TGTGCCAGCAGTTACGGAACGAGGAACGAGCAGTACTTC. This sequence joins TRBV6-5 and TRBJ2-7; D ambiguous. Germline V CDR1 and CDR2: MNHEY, SVGAGI. V was shortened by 2 bases and J by 5 bases, with 10 bases between the two germline ends. The CDR3 length is 13 residues.